This T cell receptor (beta chain) was profiled in a study of patients and donors after allogeneic stem cell transplantation. MiXCR was run by TCRdb on the RT-PCR reads, yielding one entry per CDR3 protein. This sample has about 960,000 distinct CDR3 sequences, with roughly 18% found just once. Losses at the gene ends were 6 bases for V and 6 bases for J; bases not matched to a gene: 11. Germline CDR1 reads SEHNR; CDR2 reads FQNEAQ (reference sequence). This CDR3 has 15 residues. The genes are TRBV7-9 and TRBJ1-5; 7 nucleotides align to TRBD1. The clonotype was recovered from a human donor who was either an allogeneic HSCT recipient or a stem cell or donor lymphocyte infusion donor (not recorded which). It is not recorded whose cells these are; they may come from a transplant donor. The sequencing sample was made of blood, either unsorted or a sorted T cell fraction (not recorded which). CDR3 sequence: CASSPKGAEGQPQHF. DNA of the CDR3: TGTGCCAGCAGTCCCAAGGGGGCTGAAGGTCAGCCCCAGCATTTT.